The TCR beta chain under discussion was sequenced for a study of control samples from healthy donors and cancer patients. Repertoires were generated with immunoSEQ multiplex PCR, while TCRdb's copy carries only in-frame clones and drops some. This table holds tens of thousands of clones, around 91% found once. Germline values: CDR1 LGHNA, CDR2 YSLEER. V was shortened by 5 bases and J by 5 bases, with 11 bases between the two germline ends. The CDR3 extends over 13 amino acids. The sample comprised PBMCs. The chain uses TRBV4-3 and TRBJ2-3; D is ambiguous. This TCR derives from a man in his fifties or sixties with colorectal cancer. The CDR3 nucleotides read TGCGCCAGCAGCGTTATCCGCGGAGATACGCAGTATTTT. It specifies CASSVIRGDTQYF.